This T cell receptor (beta chain) was found in a study of T cell responses to AZD1222 COVID-19 vaccine. For the study at large: Doses given second, at about 4 or about 12 weeks, were pooled. Study observations and caveats: A mostly white British donor set with more females was recruited, and clonal diversity was possibly underestimated. At study baseline, merely about 6 AZD1222 recipients were seropositive. Compared with day 0, the breadth and depth of the Spike-specific TCR repertoire rose significantly after two doses of AZD1222.

TCRdb's table, derived via immunoSEQ multiplex PCR, lists solely in-frame clones and lacks some. The data contain 150,000 or so clones, 90% to 95% of them singletons. The CDR3 is 16 amino acids. V gave up 1 base and J gave up 1 base, with 9 bases separating them. The germline gives CDR1 SGDLS, CDR2 YYNGEE. Details on this clone: As yet, its antigen is unknown.

The sequence was obtained from an adult in good health. This chain joins TRBV9 and TRBJ2-6, with unresolved D. The source was peripheral blood, collected on day 0 of AZD1222 vaccination. CDR3 coding DNA: TGTGCCAGCAGCGTAACACGAGCTTCTGGGGCCAACGTCCTGACTTTC. The encoded protein is CASSVTRASGANVLTF.